Following are 29 T cell receptor beta chains from one sample sequenced in a study of CD8+CD57+ T cells in acquired aplastic anemia. Genomic DNA, serving as template, underwent TCR beta VDJ and CDR3 profiling. Via MiXCR, TCRdb re-called the reads, giving one row per CDR3 protein. Among approximately 180,000 distinct CDR3 sequences, 45% to 55% were seen once, and the ten largest hold more than 1%. The patients chosen for sequencing had shown expansion of CD8+CD57+ cells (detected by flow cytometry). Sample: sorted CD4+, CD8+, or CD8+CD57+ T cells (not recorded which) from PBMCs. The receptors were sampled from a human donor with aplastic anemia.

This rearrangement joins TRBV20-1 to TRBJ2-7; TRBD1 agrees at 7 bases. The CDR3 runs to 16 residues. V gave up 3 bases and J gave up 0 bases; unmatched junction bases: 11. CDR1 DFQATT and CDR2 SNEGSKA come from the germline V gene (reference sequence). The CDR3 sequence is CSARDLRQGTSYEQYF. CDR3 sequence (DNA): TGCAGTGCTAGGGACCTAAGACAGGGCACCTCCTACGAGCAGTACTTC.

The V gene is TRBV12-3 or TRBV12-4, the J gene TRBJ2-2; a possible D gene is TRBD2 (6 bases). The CDR3 is made up of 15 amino acids. Trimming shortened V by 7 bases and J by 3 bases, and 15 bases separated the two germline ends. The CDR3 nucleotides read TGTGCCAGCACCACCGTTAGCGGCTACACCGGGGAGCTGTTTTTT. Encoded protein: CASTTVSGYTGELFF.

This clonotype was counted only a few times. This chain links TRBV20-1 with TRBJ2-3; 9 positions match TRBD2. CDR3 length: 14 residues. Germline CDR1 DFQATT, CDR2 SNEGSKA (reference sequence). V shed 5 bases and J 4 bases; nucleotides not matched to a gene: 7. CDR3 sequence: CSAQPSGIADTQYF. The CDR3 DNA sequence: TGCAGTGCTCAGCCTAGCGGGATCGCAGATACGCAGTATTTT.

V is TRBV20-1 and J is TRBJ1-2, with 10 bases aligning to TRBD1. This CDR3 region has 14 residues. Germline lookup yields CDR1 DFQATT and CDR2 SNEGSKA (reference sequence). V shed 3 bases, J shed 2 bases, and the junction held 3 bases outside the gene matches. CDR3 coding DNA: TGCAGTGCTAGGACAGGGGGCGTAAACTATGGCTACACCTTC. This gives the protein CSARTGGVNYGYTF.

This clonotype was counted at least ten times. The V and J genes are TRBV4-1 and TRBJ1-1, with D tentatively TRBD1 (5 bases). The CDR3 has 14 residues. Between the trimmed V and J ends, which lost 3 bases and 1 base, there was a span of 9 bases. Germline V gene lookup returns CDR1 MGHRA and CDR2 YSYEKL. The CDR3: CASSQGGSNTEAFF. The CDR3 DNA follows: TGCGCCAGCAGCCAGGGGGGATCGAACACTGAAGCTTTCTTT.

This clonotype was detected ten times or more. The V call is TRBV29-1, the J call TRBJ1-2, with 9 bases aligning to TRBD1. The CDR3 extends over 13 amino acids. Germline V gene sequence: CDR1 SQVTM, CDR2 ANQGSEA. V trimming: 0 bases; J trimming: 8 bases; junction bases outside the gene matches: 4. In DNA, the CDR3 is TGCAGCGTTGAAGAACAGGGGGCAAGGGGCTACACCTTC. As protein: CSVEEQGARGYTF.

The chain links TRBV25-1 to TRBJ2-7; the match to TRBD2 covers 8 bases. The CDR3 extends over 14 amino acids. The V gene's germline CDR1 is MGHDK and CDR2 SYGVNS. After removal of 4 bases from V and 4 bases from J, the junction contained 6 bases not matched to a gene. The CDR3 protein is CASSGAGGVYEQYF. CDR3 sequence (DNA): TGTGCCAGCAGTGGCGCCGGGGGGGTTTACGAGCAGTACTTC.

This clonotype has at least ten counts. V and J are TRBV24-1 and TRBJ2-2; 10 nucleotides match TRBD2. This CDR3 region has 16 residues. The junction had 7 bases not matched to a gene; V was cut back by 4 bases and J by 6 bases. Germline V gene data show CDR1 as KGHDR and CDR2 as SFDVKD. The CDR3 is CATSDTSGGASGELFF. DNA for the CDR3: TGTGCCACCAGTGACACCAGCGGGGGGGCTTCCGGGGAGCTGTTTTTT.

The chain uses TRBV20-1 and TRBJ2-7; D possibly matches TRBD1 or TRBD2 (6 bases each). The CDR3 has 10 residues. Germline CDR1 is DFQATT and CDR2 is SNEGSKA (reference sequence). V was trimmed by 6 bases and J by 7 bases, leaving 10 bases between them. CDR3 protein: CSAQGLEQYF. The CDR3 region has the DNA TGCAGTGCACAGGGACTGGAGCAGTACTTC.

The rearrangement joins TRBV12-3 or TRBV12-4 to TRBJ2-5; possibly TRBD1 for D (7 bases). Between the trimmed V and J ends, which lost 2 bases and 4 bases, there was a span of 14 bases. This CDR3 comprises 15 residues. CDR3 in DNA: TGTGCCAGCAGTTTACAGGGGGGAGAAGGAGAGACCCAGTACTTC. This codes for CASSLQGGEGETQYF.

This clonotype was counted many times. The V call is TRBV7-8, the J call TRBJ1-1, with D perhaps TRBD1 (6 bases). The germline gives CDR1 SGHVS, CDR2 FQNEAQ. Trimming took 6 bases from V and 0 from J, leaving 8 bases between them. This CDR3 has 13 residues. The CDR3 DNA follows: TGTGCCAGCAGACGACAGGTGAACACTGAAGCTTTCTTT. It translates to CASRRQVNTEAFF.

There are many counts of this clonotype. V usage is TRBV5-1 and J usage is TRBJ1-6, with TRBD1 as a possible D gene (5 bases). The CDR3 sequence is 14 residues long. V was shortened by 0 bases and J by 4 bases, with 5 bases between the two germline ends. The germline CDR1 and CDR2 sequences are SGHRS and YFSETQ. The CDR3 DNA is TGCGCCAGCAGCTTGGCAGGGTATAATTCACCCCTCCACTTT. This codes for CASSLAGYNSPLHF.

This clonotype was detected many times. This chain connects TRBV19 to TRBJ2-7; 8 nucleotides line up with TRBD2. This CDR3 is built from 15 residues. V shed 9 bases and J 2 bases; nucleotides not matched to a gene: 12. The germline CDR1 and CDR2 sequences are LNHDA and SQIVND (reference sequence). This chain's CDR3 is CASAKAGGPTYEQYF. The CDR3 DNA is TGTGCCAGCGCAAAGGCGGGGGGTCCAACCTACGAGCAGTACTTC.

This clonotype was seen repeatedly, ten times or more. The chain recombines TRBV7-9 with TRBJ2-5; TRBD2 agrees at 8 bases. V was pared by 2 bases and J by 4 bases, with 9 bases of the junction left unmatched. CDR1 and CDR2 from the germline V gene are SEHNR and FQNEAQ (reference sequence). The CDR3 extends over 16 amino acids. The DNA for the CDR3 is TGTGCCAGCAGCTTACTTTCTCGAAGCGGGGGAGAGACCCAGTACTTC. Residues: CASSLLSRSGGETQYF.

This clonotype was picked up many times. The rearrangement uses TRBV12-3 or TRBV12-4 and TRBJ1-2, with a weak D call TRBD1 (6 bases). Trimming pared 3 bases from V and 6 bases from J, leaving 14 bases between. This CDR3 contains 14 residues. CDR3 region: CASSFLRQADGYTF. For the CDR3, the DNA is TGTGCCAGCAGTTTCCTACGACAGGCTGATGGCTACACCTTC.

The chain links TRBV12-3 or TRBV12-4 to TRBJ2-7, with D hard to call. The length of the CDR3 is 14 residues. With 3 bases removed from V and 0 bases from J, the gap between germline ends came to 9 bases. The CDR3 loop is CASSLFASSYEQYF. Here the CDR3 DNA reads TGTGCCAGCAGTTTGTTTGCGAGCTCCTACGAGCAGTACTTC.

Notes on this clonotype: A much larger clone differs from this one at a single base, so this may be a read error. The chain has TRBV12-3 or TRBV12-4 and TRBJ1-5; 8 bases match TRBD1. This CDR3 region has 15 residues. The CDR3 is CASGFYRDRPQPQHF. The CDR3 DNA reads TGTGCCAGCGGTTTTTATCGGGACAGGCCTCAGCCCCAGCATTTT.

This clonotype was detected ten times or more. The chain carries TRBV6-5 and TRBJ2-7; 8 bases match TRBD1. Germline V lookup: CDR1 MNHEY, CDR2 SVGAGI. Unmatched junction bases numbered 4, after V lost 2 bases and J lost 4 bases. The CDR3 length is 14 residues. The CDR3 coding sequence is TGTGCCAGCAGTTACCTGGACAGGGTTTACGAGCAGTACTTC. Its protein product is CASSYLDRVYEQYF.

This clonotype was seen a single time. This chain joins TRBV19 and TRBJ2-3; 8 nucleotides line up with TRBD2. Per germline, CDR1 LNHDA and CDR2 SQIVND (reference sequence). The CDR3 loop spans 15 amino acids. Trimming removed 5 bases from V and 2 bases from J; junction bases left unmatched: 6. CDR3 sequence: CASSRGGTFTDTQYF. CDR3 nucleotides: TGTGCCAGTAGTCGGGGGGGGACCTTCACAGATACGCAGTATTTT.

The chain couples TRBV24-1 to TRBJ1-2; 12 bases match TRBD1. V was clipped by 2 bases and J by 7 bases; unmatched bases: 7. Per the germline V gene, CDR1 is KGHDR and CDR2 is SFDVKD. CDR3 length: 16 residues. The CDR3 DNA is TGTGCCACCAGTGATTCCGGGACAGGGGGCTCTCGTGGCTACACCTTC. This translates into CATSDSGTGGSRGYTF.

The chain couples TRBV10-3 to TRBJ1-2, with D unclear. The CDR3 runs to 15 residues. In germline, CDR1 is ENHRY, CDR2 SYGVKD. V shed 4 bases and J shed 4 bases, with 16 bases lying between them. This chain's CDR3 is CAISGYPLIVYGYTF. CDR3 DNA: TGTGCCATCAGTGGATACCCCTTAATTGTCTATGGCTACACCTTC.

DNA of the CDR3: TGTGCCAGCGAAGGCGGGAGTGAGCAGTTCTTC. It specifies CASEGGSEQFF. The V and J genes are TRBV10-3 and TRBJ2-1; 7 bases are a match to TRBD2. Germline CDR1 ENHRY, CDR2 SYGVKD. V lost 10 bases to trimming and J lost 9 bases; unmatched junction nucleotides: 6. This CDR3 has 11 residues.

The J gene is TRBJ1-1, the V gene TRBV3-1; possibly TRBD1 for D (6 bases). The V end lost 5 bases, the J end lost 6 bases, and 13 bases lay between the germline ends. From germline, CDR1 is LGHDT and CDR2 YNNKEL (reference sequence). The CDR3 totals 13 residues. The CDR3 DNA follows: TGTGCCAGCAGCTACCCTGGACAGCCTGAAGCTTTCTTT. Translating it yields CASSYPGQPEAFF.

This clonotype was found a few times. This chain links TRBV24-1 with TRBJ2-3; the D gene is possibly TRBD2 (6 bases). The germline V gene has CDR1 KGHDR and CDR2 SFDVKD. There are 14 residues in the CDR3. Trimming removed 6 bases at V and 2 bases at J, with 11 bases between. CDR3 protein: CATSWEEVTDTQYF. The DNA for the CDR3 is TGTGCCACCAGTTGGGAGGAAGTCACAGATACGCAGTATTTT.

In this sample, this clonotype turned up many times. The V call is TRBV20-1, the J call TRBJ1-5; 7 nucleotides align to TRBD1. Germline V gene lookup returns CDR1 DFQATT and CDR2 SNEGSKA (reference sequence). V dropped 6 bases and J dropped 0; count of bases not matched to a gene: 8. The CDR3 loop spans 15 amino acids. CDR3 nucleotide sequence: TGCAGTGCGTCCGGGACAGAGTATAGCAATCAGCCCCAGCATTTT. Protein product: CSASGTEYSNQPQHF.

This clonotype was detected many times. Germline and junction disagree at one end, which may indicate a read error. This chain links TRBV6-1 with TRBJ2-5; 8 bases map to TRBD2. CDR3 size: 12 residues. Germline loops: CDR1 MNHNS, CDR2 SASEGT. DNA for the CDR3: TGTGCCAGCAGTGAGGGACTAGAACATTGCCTATTC. Translation: CASSEGLEHCLF.

This rearrangement joins TRBV2 to TRBJ2-7, with D unresolved. The CDR3 length is 14 residues. The germline V and J ends were trimmed by 1 base and 3 bases, with 10 bases remaining between them. Germline CDR1 is SNHLY and CDR2 is FYNNEI. The chain's CDR3 is CASSEGGSGYEQYF. CDR3 DNA: TGTGCCAGCAGTGAAGGTGGGTCGGGCTACGAGCAGTACTTC. Drawing the rest from reference TRBV2 and TRBJ2-7, the complete variable domain is EPEVTQTPSHQVTQMGQEVILRCVPISNHLYFYWYRQILGQKVEFLVSFYNNEISEKSEIFDDQFSVERPDGSNFTLKIRSTKLEDSAMYFCASSEGGSGYEQYFGPGTRLTVT.

This clonotype was counted only a few times. CDR3 bases: TGCGCCAGCAGTGACGGAGGACAGGGGGCGTACGAGCAGTACTTC. It is translated as CASSDGGQGAYEQYF. The chain links TRBV10-1 to TRBJ2-7; 11 bases line up with TRBD1. Germline CDR1 is WNHNN and CDR2 is SYGVQD (reference sequence). V was clipped by 3 bases and J by 4 bases; unmatched bases: 5. The CDR3 runs to 15 residues.

The chain couples TRBV20-1 to TRBJ2-7; D is possibly TRBD2 (6 bases). The CDR3 loop spans 11 amino acids. V lost 5 bases to trimming and J lost 9 bases, with 14 bases between them. The V gene's germline CDR1 is DFQATT and CDR2 SNEGSKA (reference sequence). DNA of the CDR3: TGCAGTGCTCCCCGGGTGGGGGGGCAGTACTTC. Residues: CSAPRVGGQYF.